This entry concerns a single TCR beta chain. The sample is drawn from a study of OX40 agonist ivuxolimab in advanced cancers. The V gene's germline CDR1 is MDHEN and CDR2 SYDVKM. The V gene lost 10 bases and the J gene lost 5 bases, with 9 bases spanning the gap. There are 11 residues in the CDR3. The method was immunoSEQ multiplex PCR; TCRdb's version includes in-frame clones alone and lacks a portion of them. Among around 100,000 clones listed, 75% to 95% were seen once. The sequence was collected from an adult with an advanced solid tumor such as melanoma, head and neck, liver or kidney cancer. The chain has TRBV28 and TRBJ2-1; the D is unclear. The sequences come from CD4+ or CD8+ T cells sorted from blood, collected in a trial of the OX40 agonist ivuxolimab. The CDR3 nucleotides read TGTGCCACCCTAGTAAACAATGAGCAGTTCTTC. This gives the protein CATLVNNEQFF.